These 4 T cell receptor beta chains originate from one sample sequenced in a study of ipilimumab plus nivolumab after autologous stem cell transplantation (dated by TCRdb to about 2021). The library was generated by the immunoSEQ multiplex PCR assay. TCRdb obtained this table from immuneACCESS and retained in-frame rearrangements with V and J assigned. These tables miss some clones; where compared with another copy, unresolved V genes account for less than half of the shortfall, and the remainder is unexplained. The sample contains 77,000 or so clones, 83% of them found a single time. The ten largest account for roughly 2% of the sample. The sequencing used PBMCs, collected in a trial of ipilimumab plus nivolumab as post-transplant consolidation. These receptors were collected from a male donor with diffuse large B-cell lymphoma.

The chain couples TRBV2 to TRBJ2-3; 7 bases are a match to TRBD2. Germline V CDR1 and CDR2: SNHLY, FYNNEI. V gave up 1 base and J gave up 1 base; unmatched junction bases: 8. The CDR3 consists of 17 residues. The CDR3 DNA reads as TGTGCCAGCAGTGAAGGGTTGGGGGGGGTCGGCACAGATACGCAGTATTTT. Translating gives CASSEGLGGVGTDTQYF.

CDR3 coding DNA: TGTGCCAGTAACAGACAGGGAGGAGCAGATACGCAGTATTTT. Amino acids: CASNRQGGADTQYF. V usage is TRBV19 and J usage is TRBJ2-3, with D possibly TRBD1 on 7 matching bases. Per the germline V gene, CDR1 is LNHDA and CDR2 is SQIVND (reference sequence). Between the trimmed V and J ends, which lost 7 bases and 4 bases, there was a span of 15 bases. The CDR3 runs 14 residues.

This clone has a handful of counts. This chain joins TRBV10-3 and TRBJ2-1; D is unresolved. Looked up from germline, CDR1 is ENHRY and CDR2 is SYGVKD. V was clipped by 2 bases and J by 6 bases, with 5 bases between them. The CDR3 loop spans 12 amino acids. CDR3 loop: CAISERSNEQFF. The CDR3 coding sequence is TGTGCCATCAGTGAGAGAAGCAATGAGCAGTTCTTC.

CDR3 in amino acids: CASSLVGGGGETQYF. The CDR3 coding sequence is TGTGCCAGCAGCTTAGTCGGCGGGGGGGGAGAGACCCAGTACTTC. This chain joins TRBV7-2 and TRBJ2-5; TRBD2 matches at 9 bases. J gave up 4 bases and V 1 base, and 4 bases lay outside the gene matches. Looked up from germline, CDR1 is SGHTA and CDR2 is FQGNSA. The CDR3 has 15 residues.